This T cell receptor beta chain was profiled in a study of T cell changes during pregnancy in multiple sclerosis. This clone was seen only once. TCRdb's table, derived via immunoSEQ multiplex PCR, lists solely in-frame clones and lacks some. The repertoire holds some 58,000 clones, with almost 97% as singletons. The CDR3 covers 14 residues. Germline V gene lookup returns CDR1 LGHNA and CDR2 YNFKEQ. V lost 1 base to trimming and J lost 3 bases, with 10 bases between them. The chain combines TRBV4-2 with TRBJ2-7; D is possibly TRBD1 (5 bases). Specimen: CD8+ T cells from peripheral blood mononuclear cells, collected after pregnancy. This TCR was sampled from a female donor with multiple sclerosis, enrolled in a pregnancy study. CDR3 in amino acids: CASSQGGQGYEQYF. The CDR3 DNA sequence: TGTGCCAGCAGCCAAGGCGGCCAGGGCTACGAGCAGTACTTC.